Following are 22 T cell receptor beta chains from one sample sequenced in a study of technical replicates of blood from four donors. TCRdb's copy holds only in-frame clones and misses some; the assay was immunoSEQ multiplex PCR. The table has about 93,000 clones, 95% seen once; the top ten hold 0.2% to 0.3%. Material for sequencing was T cells isolated from PBMCs. The receptors stem from a human donor in good health.

This clone was seen just once. CDR3 coding DNA: TGCGCCAGCAGCCAAAGGGGCCTCAGCTCCAATGAGCAGTTCTTC. Its translation is CASSQRGLSSNEQFF. The V call is TRBV4-1, the J call TRBJ2-1; D is possibly TRBD1 (5 bases). V dropped 2 bases and J dropped 6 bases, with 14 bases sitting between them. The CDR3 has 15 amino acids. Germline V gives CDR1 MGHRA, CDR2 YSYEKL.

This rearrangement joins TRBV7-7 to TRBJ2-2; 7 positions agree with TRBD1. Germline-derived CDR1 and CDR2 are SSHAT and FNYEAQ (reference sequence). This CDR3 spans 15 amino acids. The junction had 6 bases not matched to a gene; V was cut back by 5 bases and J by 3 bases. CDR3: CASSQSTGYTGELFF. The CDR3 DNA sequence: TGTGCCAGCAGCCAATCGACAGGGTACACCGGGGAGCTGTTTTTT.

The CDR3: CASSQVLGGDETQYF. CDR3 nucleotides: TGCGCCAGCAGCCAAGTGTTGGGAGGGGACGAGACCCAGTACTTC. The chain uses TRBV4-1 and TRBJ2-5, with 7 positions matching TRBD2. With 1 base clipped from V and 5 bases from J, the junction kept 7 bases outside the gene matches. This CDR3 contains 15 residues. Germline V gene sequence: CDR1 MGHRA, CDR2 YSYEKL.

V is TRBV14 and J is TRBJ2-2, with 12 positions matching TRBD1. Germline-derived CDR1 and CDR2 are SGHDN and FVKESK. There are 18 residues in the CDR3. Trimming removed 4 bases from V and 4 bases from J; junction bases left unmatched: 10. This chain's CDR3 is CASSRPTGTGGPTGELFF. As DNA, the CDR3 is TGTGCCAGCAGCCGCCCGACCGGGACAGGGGGCCCCACCGGGGAGCTGTTTTTT. Using reference TRBV14 and TRBJ2-2 for the parts outside the CDR3, the full variable domain is EAGVTQFPSHSVIEKGQTVTLRCDPISGHDNLYWYRRVMGKEIKFLLHFVKESKQDESGMPNNRFLAERTGGTYSTLKVQPAELEDSGVYFCASSRPTGTGGPTGELFFGEGSRLTVL.

This sequence joins TRBV19 and TRBJ2-7; perhaps TRBD2 as D (5 bases). Looked up from germline, CDR1 is LNHDA and CDR2 is SQIVND (reference sequence). The CDR3 totals 14 residues. Trimming removed 5 bases from V and 1 base from J, with 12 bases in between. The CDR3 reads CASSPRGLSYEQYF. The CDR3 DNA is TGTGCCAGTAGTCCCCGGGGTCTTTCCTACGAGCAGTACTTC. The whole variable domain, filled in from reference TRBV19 and TRBJ2-7, reads DGGITQSPKYLFRKEGQNVTLSCEQNLNHDAMYWYRQDPGQGLRLIYYSQIVNDFQKGDIAEGYSVSREKKESFPLTVTSAQKNPTAFYLCASSPRGLSYEQYFGPGTRLTVT.

The V gene is TRBV30, the J gene TRBJ1-5; 7 bases are a match to TRBD1. V shed 2 bases and J 7 bases; nucleotides not matched to a gene: 14. Germline V lookup: CDR1 GTSNPN, CDR2 SVGIG (reference sequence). This CDR3 region has 16 residues. The CDR3 DNA follows: TGTGCCTGGAGTCAAATTGACAGGGCCCTGGGGCAGCCCCAGCATTTT. Translated: CAWSQIDRALGQPQHF.

This rearrangement joins TRBV5-1 to TRBJ1-2; 8 bases fit TRBD1. Germline CDR1 is SGHRS and CDR2 is YFSETQ. V shed 1 base, J shed 2 bases, and the junction held 1 base outside the gene matches. This CDR3 spans 14 amino acids. The CDR3 DNA follows: TGCGCCAGCAGCTTGAGGGACAGGAACTATGGCTACACCTTC. This encodes CASSLRDRNYGYTF. Full variable domain (outside the CDR3, taken from reference TRBV5-1 and TRBJ1-2): KAGVTQTPRYLIKTRGQQVTLSCSPISGHRSVSWYQQTPGQGLQFLFEYFSETQRNKGNFPGRFSGRQFSNSRSEMNVSTLELGDSALYLCASSLRDRNYGYTFGSGTRLTVV.

In its sample, this clone was seen a few times. The rearrangement links TRBV7-9 to TRBJ2-5; no definite D call. The germline V and J ends were trimmed by 10 bases and 4 bases, with 13 bases remaining between them. This CDR3 has 12 amino acids. Germline loops: CDR1 SEHNR, CDR2 FQNEAQ (reference sequence). DNA of the CDR3: TGTGCCATCGAACCTACCGGAGAGACCCAGTACTTC. This gives the protein CAIEPTGETQYF.

The gene calls are TRBV5-1 and TRBJ2-5; 10 nucleotides match TRBD2. Germline trimming cut 4 bases from V and 5 bases from J; bases unmatched to any gene: 20. The CDR3 covers 19 residues. Germline CDR1 SGHRS, CDR2 YFSETQ. CDR3 sequence reads: CASSKGLADPTLRPETQYF. The CDR3 bases are TGCGCCAGCAGCAAAGGACTAGCGGACCCCACCCTCCGTCCGGAGACCCAGTACTTC.

This chain links TRBV29-1 with TRBJ1-1; D not certain. This CDR3 spans 16 amino acids. V shed 4 bases and J shed 0 bases, with 18 bases lying between them. CDR1 and CDR2 from the germline V gene are SQVTM and ANQGSEA. DNA of the CDR3: TGCAGCGTTGGATTCCCCATCGGAGAGGTGAACACTGAAGCTTTCTTT. Its translation: CSVGFPIGEVNTEAFF.

The table lists this clone with a few counts. V usage is TRBV4-1 and J usage is TRBJ1-1, with 7 bases fitting TRBD1. Germline V gene sequence: CDR1 MGHRA, CDR2 YSYEKL. Trimming cost V 3 bases and J 3 bases; bases outside gene matches: 4. This CDR3 region has 14 residues. For the CDR3, the DNA is TGCGCCAGCAGCCAGCCAGACAGGGACACTGAAGCTTTCTTT. Its protein product is CASSQPDRDTEAFF.

The genes are TRBV7-9 and TRBJ2-1; the match to TRBD2 covers 14 bases. CDR1 is SEHNR, CDR2 FQNEAQ, per germline (reference sequence). The CDR3 totals 16 residues. V lost 0 bases and J lost 8; bases outside the gene matches: 3. In DNA, the CDR3 is TGTGCCAGCAGCTTAGCAGGGACTAGCGGGAGCTATGAGCAGTTCTTC. Amino acids: CASSLAGTSGSYEQFF.

This clone was found once. The chain joins TRBV28 to TRBJ2-1, with 8 bases that match TRBD2. CDR1 is MDHEN, CDR2 SYDVKM, per germline. CDR3 length equals 15 residues. Trimming at V came to 7 bases and at J to 4 bases, leaving 9 bases not matched to a gene. As DNA, the CDR3 is TGTGCCAGCATGCAGGCGGGAGGCTCTTACAATGAGCAGTTCTTC. Encoded protein: CASMQAGGSYNEQFF.

This sequence joins TRBV19 and TRBJ2-7; D is possibly TRBD1 (5 bases). Germline V gives CDR1 LNHDA, CDR2 SQIVND (reference sequence). The CDR3 consists of 13 residues. The ends were cut back, 3 bases at V and 4 bases at J, with 10 bases in the middle. CDR3 sequence (DNA): TGTGCCAGTAGTATTCAGGGCCCATACGAGCAGTACTTC. Protein: CASSIQGPYEQYF.

The chain links TRBV6-6 to TRBJ1-2; D may be TRBD1 (6 bases). Germline CDR1 MNHNY, CDR2 SVGAGI (reference sequence). Trimming left V 0 bases short and J 8 bases short, with 13 bases between. The CDR3 is 14 amino acids. CDR3 in DNA: TGTGCCAGCAGTTACTCGCAGGGGTCGATCGGCTACACCTTC. This codes for CASSYSQGSIGYTF.

CDR3 loop: CSVEGTSSYNEQFF. In DNA, the CDR3 is TGCAGCGTTGAAGGGACAAGCTCCTACAATGAGCAGTTCTTC. J is TRBJ2-1 and V is TRBV29-1; possible D gene TRBD1, 5 bases. Germline V CDR1 and CDR2: SQVTM, ANQGSEA. This CDR3 has 14 residues. V was trimmed by 1 base and J by 0 bases, leaving 7 bases between them.

The chain links TRBV27 to TRBJ2-4; 7 bases match TRBD1. Trimming cost V 6 bases and J 4 bases; bases outside gene matches: 0. The CDR3 has 12 amino acids. Germline V gives CDR1 MNHEY, CDR2 SMNVEV (reference sequence). The CDR3 is CASRTGKNIQYF. The DNA for the CDR3 is TGTGCCAGCAGGACAGGGAAAAACATTCAGTACTTC.

The J gene is TRBJ1-1, the V gene TRBV11-3; TRBD1 agrees at 9 bases. Per germline, CDR1 SGHNT and CDR2 YENEEA. This CDR3 has 14 amino acids. J lost 10 bases, V lost 0 bases, and 6 bases had no gene match. CDR3 sequence: CASSLEQNRGPAFF. Here the CDR3 DNA reads TGTGCCAGCAGCTTAGAGCAAAACAGGGGGCCAGCTTTCTTT.

This clone was counted once. The chain joins TRBV2 to TRBJ1-1; 8 bases fit TRBD1. Per the germline V gene, CDR1 is SNHLY and CDR2 is FYNNEI. After removal of 6 bases from V and 4 bases from J, the junction contained 16 bases not matched to a gene. The CDR3 totals 17 residues. The CDR3: CASSSGAGGARGTEAFF. The CDR3 nucleotides are TGTGCCAGCAGCTCGGGGGCAGGGGGCGCGAGGGGCACTGAAGCTTTCTTT.

The chain is built from TRBV28 and TRBJ1-5, with TRBD1 as a possible D gene (5 bases). Between the trimmed V and J ends, which lost 5 bases and 4 bases, there was a span of 18 bases. CDR3 length: 16 residues. From germline, CDR1 is MDHEN and CDR2 SYDVKM. The CDR3 nucleotides read TGTGCCAGCAGTCCCCCTCTGTCAGGGCCAAATCAGCCCCAGCATTTT. Protein product: CASSPPLSGPNQPQHF.

V and J are TRBV18 and TRBJ2-3, with no clear D. The V gene's germline CDR1 is KGHSH and CDR2 LQKENI. V gave up 2 bases and J gave up 5 bases, with 5 bases separating them. This CDR3 has 12 residues. For the CDR3, the DNA is TGTGCCAGCTCACCATCAGGAGATACGCAGTATTTT. This gives the protein CASSPSGDTQYF.

The rearrangement joins TRBV4-2 to TRBJ1-2; 7 bases fit TRBD1. The CDR3 is made up of 14 amino acids. CDR1 and CDR2 from the germline V gene are LGHNA and YNFKEQ. J was trimmed by 1 base and V by 4 bases; bases with no gene match: 3. Here the CDR3 DNA reads TGTGCCAGCAGCCCCCGACAGGGTAACTATGGCTACACCTTC. This gives the protein CASSPRQGNYGYTF.